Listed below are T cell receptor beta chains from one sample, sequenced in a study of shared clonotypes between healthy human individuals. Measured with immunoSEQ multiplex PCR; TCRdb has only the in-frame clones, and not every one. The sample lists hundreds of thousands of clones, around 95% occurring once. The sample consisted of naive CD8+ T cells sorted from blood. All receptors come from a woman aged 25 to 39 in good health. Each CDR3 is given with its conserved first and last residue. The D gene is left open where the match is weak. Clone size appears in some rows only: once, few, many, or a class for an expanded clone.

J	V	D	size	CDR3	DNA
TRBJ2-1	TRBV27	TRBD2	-	CASKPLRGGNNEQFF	TGTGCCAGCAAACCCCTCCGCGGGGGGAACAATGAGCAGTTCTTC
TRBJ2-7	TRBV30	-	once	CAWTLSRDNQYEQYF	TGTGCCTGGACCCTATCCCGGGACAACCAATACGAGCAGTACTTC
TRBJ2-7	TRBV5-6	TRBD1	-	CASTETGSYEQYF	TGTGCCAGCACCGAGACAGGGTCCTACGAGCAGTACTTC
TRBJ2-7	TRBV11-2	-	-	CASSSWPRTPHYEQYF	TGTGCCAGCAGCTCCTGGCCCAGGACCCCACACTACGAGCAGTACTTC
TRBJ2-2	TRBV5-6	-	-	CASSSEITGNTGELFF	TGTGCCAGCAGCTCCGAGATAACAGGGAACACCGGGGAGCTGTTTTTT
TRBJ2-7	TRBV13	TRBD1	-	CASSPGQGLLSEQYF	TGTGCCAGCAGCCCCGGACAGGGGTTGCTCTCCGAGCAGTACTTC
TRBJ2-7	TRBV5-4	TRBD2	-	CASSLRAGGPGEQYF	TGTGCCAGCAGCTTGCGAGCGGGAGGGCCGGGCGAGCAGTACTTC
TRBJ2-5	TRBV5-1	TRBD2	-	CASSYGTSGIETQYF	TGCGCCAGCAGCTATGGGACTAGCGGGATAGAGACCCAGTACTTC
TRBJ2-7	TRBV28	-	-	CASSPGTDLESYEQYF	TGTGCCAGCAGTCCCGGGACGGACTTGGAGAGTTACGAGCAGTACTTC
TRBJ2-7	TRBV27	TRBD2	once	CASGTSVWGEQYF	TGTGCCAGCGGGACTAGCGTGTGGGGGGAGCAGTACTTC
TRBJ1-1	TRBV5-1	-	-	CASSPGDTEAFF	TGCGCCAGCAGCCCAGGGGACACTGAAGCTTTCTTT
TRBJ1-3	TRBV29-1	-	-	CSVEDLRRGNTIYF	TGCAGCGTTGAAGATCTCAGGCGTGGAAACACCATATATTTT
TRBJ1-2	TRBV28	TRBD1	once	CASSGSGTGYGYTF	TGTGCCAGCAGCGGATCCGGGACAGGGTATGGCTACACCTTC
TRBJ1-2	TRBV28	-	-	CASSATRREGYGYTF	TGTGCCAGCAGCGCAACGCGTAGGGAAGGCTATGGCTACACCTTC
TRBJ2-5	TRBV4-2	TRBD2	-	CASSQDYLTSGRWGQETQYF	TGTGCCAGCAGCCAAGATTATCTCACTAGCGGGAGGTGGGGCCAAGAGACCCAGTACTTC
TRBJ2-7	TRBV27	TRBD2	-	CASSLGTSGTYEQYF	TGTGCCAGCAGTCTCGGGACTAGCGGGACATACGAGCAGTACTTC
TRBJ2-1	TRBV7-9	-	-	CASSLHPTGSEQFF	TGTGCCAGCAGCTTACACCCGACGGGCAGCGAGCAGTTCTTC
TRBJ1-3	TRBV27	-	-	CASSLSRAGSGNTIYF	TGTGCCAGCAGTTTATCGAGAGCCGGGTCTGGAAACACCATATATTTT
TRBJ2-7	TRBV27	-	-	CASSYSNEQYF	TGTGCCAGCAGTTATTCAAACGAGCAGTACTTC
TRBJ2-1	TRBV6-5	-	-	CASSYSLASYNEQFF	TGTGCCAGCAGTTACTCGCTAGCGAGCTACAATGAGCAGTTCTTC
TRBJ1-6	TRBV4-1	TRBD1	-	CASSQTGSSYNSPLHF	TGCGCCAGCAGCCAGACAGGGAGCTCCTATAATTCACCCCTCCACTTT
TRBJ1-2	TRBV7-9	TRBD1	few	CASSGQGAHGYTF	TGTGCCAGCAGTGGACAGGGGGCACATGGCTACACCTTC
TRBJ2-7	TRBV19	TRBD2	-	CASGASGSYEQYF	TGTGCCAGTGGGGCTAGCGGGAGCTACGAGCAGTACTTC
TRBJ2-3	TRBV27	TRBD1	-	CASRQGDTQYF	TGTGCCAGCCGACAGGGAGATACGCAGTATTTT
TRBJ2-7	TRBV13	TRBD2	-	CASSLGPGGEQYF	TGTGCCAGCAGCTTAGGGCCGGGAGGCGAGCAGTACTTC
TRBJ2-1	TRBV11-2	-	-	CASKNRDYNEQFF	TGTGCCAGCAAAAACAGAGACTACAATGAGCAGTTCTTC
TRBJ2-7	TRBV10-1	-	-	CASSDSYEQYF	TGCGCCAGCAGTGATTCCTACGAGCAGTACTTC
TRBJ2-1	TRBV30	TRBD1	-	CAWAGDRAEQFF	TGTGCCTGGGCGGGGGACAGGGCCGAGCAGTTCTTC
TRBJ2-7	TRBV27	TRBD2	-	CASSQSGGSYEQYF	TGTGCCAGCAGCCAAAGCGGGGGCTCCTACGAGCAGTACTTC
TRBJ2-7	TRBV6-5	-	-	CASSDYEQYF	TGTGCCAGCAGTGACTACGAGCAGTACTTC